Following are 17 T cell receptor beta chains from one sample sequenced in a study of T cell responses to AZD1222 COVID-19 vaccine. Libraries were prepared by immunoSEQ multiplex PCR; TCRdb keeps only in-frame clonotypes and omits some of them. The sample yields over 85,000 clones, about four fifths seen once. The source material was peripheral blood, sampled on day 0 of AZD1222 vaccination. These receptors were collected from an adult in good health.

The V call is TRBV30, the J call TRBJ2-2; D is unresolved. V lost 4 bases to trimming and J lost 4 bases, with 13 bases between them. The CDR3 consists of 14 residues. CDR1 is GTSNPN and CDR2 is SVGIG in the germline V gene (reference sequence). CDR3 sequence: CAWIRTTSTGELFF. The CDR3 bases are TGTGCCTGGATTCGGACCACCTCCACCGGGGAGCTGTTTTTT.

Turning to this clone: One end of the junction is discordant with germline, which a read error may explain. The chain uses TRBV6-5 and TRBJ1-1; D not certain. Germline CDR1 and CDR2: MNHEY and SVGAGI. This CDR3 contains 16 residues. DNA of the CDR3: TGTGCCAGCAGTTTTTCCTCGATGACCCGGAACGCTGAAGCTTTCTTT. The encoded protein is CASSFSSMTRNAEAFF.

The chain recombines TRBV6-2 or TRBV6-3 with TRBJ1-1; D is unresolved. With 6 bases removed from V and 0 bases from J, the gap between germline ends came to 11 bases. CDR1 MNHEY and CDR2 SVGEGT come from the germline V gene. The CDR3 covers 14 residues. The CDR3 loop reads CASSPNHMNTEAFF. The CDR3 nucleotides are TGTGCCAGCAGCCCAAACCACATGAACACTGAAGCTTTCTTT.

Only a few counts were recorded for this clone. The chain is built from TRBV12-3 or TRBV12-4 and TRBJ2-7, with TRBD1 identical over 8 bases. CDR3 length: 13 residues. After removal of 5 bases from V and 4 bases from J, the junction contained 4 bases not matched to a gene. This CDR3 reads CASSPRQGYEQYF. The CDR3 DNA reads as TGTGCCAGCAGTCCACGACAGGGGTACGAGCAGTACTTC.

This clone is a singleton in its sample. This chain uses TRBV5-1 with TRBJ1-4, with TRBD1 matching 7 bases. The CDR3 runs 15 residues. V shed 4 bases and J 3 bases; nucleotides not matched to a gene: 6. Germline CDR1 SGHRS, CDR2 YFSETQ. CDR3 sequence reads: CASSRGDSPNEKLFF. CDR3 sequence (DNA): TGCGCCAGCAGCCGGGGGGACAGTCCTAATGAAAAACTGTTTTTT.

This clone came up a few times. The chain uses TRBV27 and TRBJ1-1, with a weak D call TRBD1 (5 bases). Between the trimmed V and J ends, which lost 0 bases and 0 bases, there was a span of 11 bases. Looked up from germline, CDR1 is MNHEY and CDR2 is SMNVEV (reference sequence). CDR3 size: 16 residues. CDR3 protein: CASSLSSWGMNTEAFF. Written as DNA, the CDR3 is TGTGCCAGCAGTTTATCCAGCTGGGGCATGAACACTGAAGCTTTCTTT.

This clone has only a few counts. The chain has TRBV11-2 and TRBJ2-5; 11 nucleotides line up with TRBD2. Germline CDR1 reads SGHAT; CDR2 reads FQNNGV. With 7 bases clipped from V and 0 bases from J, the junction kept 7 bases outside the gene matches. The CDR3 extends over 16 amino acids. The CDR3 DNA reads TGTGCCAGCACCGCCTCTAGCGGGAGGTACCAAGAGACCCAGTACTTC. It encodes CASTASSGRYQETQYF. The complete variable domain, with remaining parts taken from reference TRBV11-2 and TRBJ2-5, reads EAGVAQSPRYKIIEKRQSVAFWCNPISGHATLYWYQQILGQGPKLLIQFQNNGVVDDSQLPKDRFSAERLKGVDSTLKIQPAKLEDSAVYLCASTASSGRYQETQYFGPGTRLLVL.

This clone has just a few counts. The chain uses TRBV2 and TRBJ2-2, with 9 bases aligning to TRBD1. From germline, CDR1 is SNHLY and CDR2 FYNNEI. This CDR3 is built from 15 residues. The V and J ends lost 6 bases and 5 bases, in that order; junction bases with no gene match: 7. In DNA form, the CDR3 reads TGTGCCAGCAGGGGACAGGGTAGGAGAACCGGGGAGCTGTTTTTT. Translating gives CASRGQGRRTGELFF. The full variable domain, rest sourced from reference TRBV2 and TRBJ2-2, is EPEVTQTPSHQVTQMGQEVILRCVPISNHLYFYWYRQILGQKVEFLVSFYNNEISEKSEIFDDQFSVERPDGSNFTLKIRSTKLEDSAMYFCASRGQGRRTGELFFGEGSRLTVL.

The rearrangement uses TRBV2 and TRBJ2-3; D call uncertain. The germline gives CDR1 SNHLY, CDR2 FYNNEI. V dropped 3 bases and J dropped 0 bases, with 7 bases sitting between them. The CDR3 length is 14 residues. The CDR3 coding sequence is TGTGCCAGCAGTGACAGTTCTAGCACAGATACGCAGTATTTT. Encoded protein: CASSDSSSTDTQYF.

The chain is built from TRBV7-2 and TRBJ1-4, with D possibly TRBD1 on 6 matching bases. V was shortened by 3 bases and J by 6 bases, with 14 bases between the two germline ends. Germline CDR1 and CDR2: SGHTA and FQGNSA. The length of the CDR3 is 15 residues. DNA of the CDR3: TGTGCCAGCAGCTTGGAGCGGGGGGCTTATGAAAAACTGTTTTTT. As protein: CASSLERGAYEKLFF.

V and J are TRBV5-1 and TRBJ1-1; no definite D call. CDR3 length: 13 residues. Trimming took 2 bases from V and 1 from J, leaving 6 bases between them. Germline CDR1 reads SGHRS; CDR2 reads YFSETQ. CDR3: CASSLAANTEAFF. DNA for the CDR3: TGCGCCAGCAGCTTAGCAGCGAACACTGAAGCTTTCTTT.

A single count supports this clone. The chain links TRBV4-1 to TRBJ1-1; possible D gene TRBD1, 6 bases. CDR3 length: 15 residues. V dropped 3 bases and J dropped 2 bases, with 13 bases sitting between them. The germline CDR1 and CDR2 sequences are MGHRA and YSYEKL. CDR3 sequence reads: CASSHVGQQNTEAFF. The CDR3 DNA reads TGCGCCAGCAGCCACGTCGGACAGCAAAACACTGAAGCTTTCTTT.

The chain joins TRBV6-2 or TRBV6-3 to TRBJ2-3; tentative D call: TRBD2 (6 bases). Germline loops: CDR1 MNHEY, CDR2 SVGEGT. Trimming stripped 4 bases from V and 4 bases from J, with 33 bases between. The CDR3 runs 21 residues. CDR3 loop: CASSWNISPGLRDMFADTQYF. The CDR3 DNA follows: TGTGCCAGCAGTTGGAATATCTCGCCGGGGTTGCGGGATATGTTCGCAGATACGCAGTATTTT.

The V gene is TRBV19, the J gene TRBJ2-7; D is perhaps TRBD1 (5 bases). The CDR3 is 15 residues long. CDR1 LNHDA and CDR2 SQIVND come from the germline V gene (reference sequence). V gave up 3 bases and J gave up 6 bases, with 18 bases separating them. Here the CDR3 reads CASSIVTDPSAEQYF. The CDR3 DNA reads as TGTGCCAGTAGTATCGTGACAGATCCCTCCGCCGAGCAGTACTTC.

The DNA of the CDR3 is TGTGCCAGCAGCTCCACGCGGACCAATAAACTGTTTTTT. It is translated as CASSSTRTNKLFF. The V gene is TRBV3-1 (or the pseudogene TRBV3-2), the J gene TRBJ1-4, with no clear D. V gave up 5 bases and J gave up 11 bases, with 15 bases separating them. Germline V CDR1 and CDR2: LGHDT, YNNKEL (reference sequence). The CDR3 covers 13 residues.

V usage is TRBV27 and J usage is TRBJ1-2, with 9 bases identical to TRBD1. The trim removed 0 bases at V and 4 bases at J, leaving 9 bases unmatched. The CDR3 runs to 17 residues. Germline V lookup: CDR1 MNHEY, CDR2 SMNVEV (reference sequence). The CDR3 protein is CASSLSAQGATVYGYTF. In nucleotides, the CDR3 is TGTGCCAGCAGTTTATCAGCACAGGGGGCGACCGTCTATGGCTACACCTTC.

This clone was observed a handful of times. The genes are TRBV28 and TRBJ1-1, with 9 bases identical to TRBD1. Germline V CDR1 and CDR2: MDHEN, SYDVKM. V gave up 3 bases and J gave up 8 bases; unmatched junction bases: 7. This CDR3 contains 14 residues. CDR3 in amino acids: CASSFWDRVAEAFF. CDR3 DNA: TGTGCCAGCAGTTTCTGGGACAGGGTGGCGGAAGCTTTCTTT.